This entry lists 29 T cell receptor beta chains sequenced from one sample in a study of a mutant IDH1 vaccine in newly diagnosed glioma. Clones were sequenced by immunoSEQ multiplex PCR, and TCRdb holds only the in-frame ones, with some missing. The top ten clones hold 4.6% of a sample with roughly 70,000 clones, more than 70% of them seen once. Time point in this sample: baseline, week 1 (first vaccination visit). Treatment of the sample: pre-vaccination baseline after standard-of-care therapy. Sequences were derived from peripheral blood mononuclear cells (PBMCs), sampled from a glioma patient treated with radiotherapy, temozolomide or both. Source of these receptors: a woman aged 18-29 years with glioma. Some clones in this sample may be carry-over from other donors' samples.

The chain employs TRBV7-9 and TRBJ1-1, with 7 bases that match TRBD1. The germline V gene encodes CDR1 SEHNR and CDR2 FQNEAQ (reference sequence). Unmatched junction bases numbered 13, after V lost 5 bases and J lost 4 bases. This CDR3 has 16 residues. The CDR3 here is CASSADGDSGITEAFF. CDR3 bases: TGTGCCAGCAGCGCAGATGGGGACAGCGGAATCACTGAAGCTTTCTTT.

The rearrangement uses TRBV5-1 and TRBJ2-7, with TRBD1 identical over 9 bases. The V segment lost 5 bases and the J segment 6 bases; nucleotides outside the gene matches: 15. The CDR3 is made up of 16 amino acids. Germline assignment: CDR1 SGHRS and CDR2 YFSETQ. Written as DNA, the CDR3 is TGCGCCAGCAGACCTGGGGCCGGGACAGGGACCACCGAGCAGTACTTC. This gives the protein CASRPGAGTGTTEQYF.

The rearrangement links TRBV4-2 to TRBJ1-6; 8 nucleotides align to TRBD1. Germline V gives CDR1 LGHNA, CDR2 YNFKEQ. J was trimmed by 6 bases and V by 3 bases; bases with no gene match: 4. The length of the CDR3 is 15 residues. CDR3 nucleotides: TGTGCCAGCAGCCAGGAGACAGGGGTTAATTCACCCCTCCACTTT. This encodes CASSQETGVNSPLHF.

CDR3 sequence reads: CSVVGDAGAGYTF. DNA for the CDR3: TGCAGCGTCGTGGGAGACGCAGGGGCTGGCTACACCTTC. The V and J genes are TRBV29-1 and TRBJ1-2, with D maybe TRBD1 (6 bases). The CDR3 is made up of 13 amino acids. Germline CDR1 and CDR2: SQVTM and ANQGSEA. With 6 bases removed from V and 7 bases from J, the gap between germline ends came to 18 bases.

V gene TRBV6-5 combines with J gene TRBJ1-2; D gene unclear. V lost 2 bases and J 6 bases, leaving 4 bases between the germline ends. The CDR3 has 11 residues. In germline, CDR1 is MNHEY, CDR2 SVGAGI. The CDR3 region is CASSYGDGYTF. CDR3 nucleotides: TGTGCCAGCAGTTACGGGGATGGCTACACCTTC.

V gene TRBV4-3 combines with J gene TRBJ1-4; D remains ambiguous. This CDR3 comprises 15 residues. CDR1 and CDR2 from the germline V gene are LGHNA and YSLEER. V was clipped by 1 base and J by 8 bases, with 14 bases between them. CDR3 residues: CASSQVLGKGEKLFF. The DNA of the CDR3 is TGCGCCAGCAGCCAAGTACTTGGAAAAGGGGAAAAACTGTTTTTT.

The rearrangement uses TRBV29-1 and TRBJ2-3, with 7 bases fitting TRBD1. The CDR3 consists of 13 residues. The V segment lost 7 bases and the J segment 1 base; nucleotides outside the gene matches: 5. In germline, CDR1 is SQVTM, CDR2 ANQGSEA. CDR3 sequence reads: CSALGQGTDTQYF. The CDR3 region has the DNA TGCAGCGCCCTAGGACAGGGCACAGATACGCAGTATTTT.

This chain connects TRBV19 to TRBJ2-7; D gene uncertain. This CDR3 spans 12 amino acids. Trimming stripped 3 bases from V and 3 bases from J, with 6 bases between. The germline gives CDR1 LNHDA, CDR2 SQIVND (reference sequence). The CDR3 DNA is TGTGCCAGTAGTATCATGGGCTACGAGCAGTACTTC. Encoded protein: CASSIMGYEQYF.

This rearrangement joins TRBV6-6 to TRBJ1-1, with D perhaps TRBD1 (5 bases). The CDR3 spans 14 residues. Germline V gives CDR1 MNHNY, CDR2 SVGAGI (reference sequence). V lost 7 bases and J 0 bases, leaving 12 bases between the germline ends. CDR3 sequence reads: CASTREGMNTEAFF. In DNA form, the CDR3 reads TGTGCCAGCACACGAGAGGGGATGAACACTGAAGCTTTCTTT.

The V and J genes are TRBV27 and TRBJ1-5; 8 bases align to TRBD1. The CDR3 covers 13 residues. V was pared by 6 bases and J by 6 bases, with 4 bases of the junction left unmatched. The germline CDR1 and CDR2 sequences are MNHEY and SMNVEV (reference sequence). The CDR3 region is CASSQQGGQPQHF. DNA for the CDR3: TGTGCCAGCAGCCAACAGGGGGGTCAGCCCCAGCATTTT.

J is TRBJ1-2 and V is TRBV6-5, with D possibly being TRBD1 (6 bases). This CDR3 is 11 amino acids long. In germline, CDR1 is MNHEY, CDR2 SVGAGI. The V end was cut by 6 bases, the J end by 4 bases, with 6 bases between. CDR3 sequence: CASRTGYGYTF. CDR3 sequence (DNA): TGTGCCAGCAGGACAGGCTATGGCTACACCTTC.

The chain links TRBV11-2 to TRBJ2-2, with TRBD1 matching over 8 bases. Germline lookup yields CDR1 SGHAT and CDR2 FQNNGV. V lost 4 bases, J lost 4 bases, and 5 bases stayed unmatched. The CDR3 runs 15 residues. CDR3 nucleotides: TGTGCCAGCAGCTCGGGACAGGCCGTCACCGGGGAGCTGTTTTTT. Translated: CASSSGQAVTGELFF.

This chain joins TRBV9 and TRBJ2-7; D perhaps matches TRBD2 (5 bases). Trimming cost V 4 bases and J 0 bases, with 11 bases left between them. The CDR3 extends over 14 amino acids. Germline assignment: CDR1 SGDLS and CDR2 YYNGEE. CDR3 loop: CASSTSTTSYEQYF. The CDR3 nucleotides are TGTGCCAGCAGCACCTCGACTACCTCCTACGAGCAGTACTTC.

This clone was seen just once. The rearrangement links TRBV18 to TRBJ1-2, with 8 bases identical to TRBD1. CDR3 length equals 17 residues. Per germline, CDR1 KGHSH and CDR2 LQKENI. The J segment lost 0 bases and the V segment lost 2 bases, leaving 8 bases of the junction unmatched. CDR3 sequence: CASSPRQGAASNYGYTF. The CDR3 DNA reads TGTGCCAGCTCACCAAGGCAGGGGGCGGCATCTAACTATGGCTACACCTTC.

The chain recombines TRBV9 with TRBJ2-2; D not certain. The CDR3 extends over 11 amino acids. Germline loops: CDR1 SGDLS, CDR2 YYNGEE. The V and J ends lost 3 bases and 5 bases respectively, with 2 bases between them. In DNA form, the CDR3 reads TGTGCCAGCAGCGGGACCGGGGAGCTGTTTTTT. Its protein product is CASSGTGELFF. Full variable domain (remainder filled in from reference TRBV9 and TRBJ2-2): DSGVTQTPKHLITATGQRVTLRCSPRSGDLSVYWYQQSLDQGLQFLIQYYNGEERAKGNILERFSAQQFPDLHSELNLSSLELGDSALYFCASSGTGELFFGEGSRLTVL.

V usage is TRBV29-1 and J usage is TRBJ1-2; 7 nucleotides match TRBD1. After removal of 7 bases from V and 6 bases from J, the junction contained 8 bases not matched to a gene. CDR3 length: 12 residues. Germline CDR1 is SQVTM and CDR2 is ANQGSEA. In nucleotides, the CDR3 is TGCAGCGGCTCCGACAGGGTAAATGGCTACACCTTC. Translating gives CSGSDRVNGYTF.

This chain connects TRBV9 to TRBJ2-7; TRBD2 might be the D (5 bases). Trimming took 3 bases from V and 0 from J, leaving 10 bases between them. Germline CDR1 and CDR2: SGDLS and YYNGEE. The CDR3 spans 14 residues. CDR3 nucleotide sequence: TGTGCCAGCAGCGCCGGACTGAGCTCCTACGAGCAGTACTTC. Translating it yields CASSAGLSSYEQYF.

A single count supports this clone. The chain employs TRBV10-3 and TRBJ1-1, with 9 positions matching TRBD1. This CDR3 comprises 15 residues. The V segment lost 5 bases and the J segment 4 bases; nucleotides outside the gene matches: 8. The V gene's germline CDR1 is ENHRY and CDR2 SYGVKD. The CDR3 DNA reads as TGTGCCATCAGTACACAGGGGGCGATAGGCACTGAAGCTTTCTTT. Encoded protein: CAISTQGAIGTEAFF.

This clone was observed a single time. The chain joins TRBV25-1 to TRBJ2-2; TRBD2 aligns across 9 bases. CDR1 is MGHDK and CDR2 is SYGVNS in the germline V gene. Trimming cost V 0 bases and J 0 bases; bases outside gene matches: 5. This CDR3 has 18 residues. CDR3 DNA: TGTGCCAGCAGTGAATACTATAGCGGGAGAGCGAACACCGGGGAGCTGTTTTTT. It translates to CASSEYYSGRANTGELFF.

V is TRBV5-1 and J is TRBJ2-5; 7 nucleotides align to TRBD2. The CDR3 sequence is 14 residues long. V shed 5 bases and J 4 bases; nucleotides not matched to a gene: 8. Germline V CDR1 and CDR2: SGHRS, YFSETQ. The CDR3 region is CASSSRAGAETQYF. The CDR3 coding sequence is TGCGCCAGCAGTTCACGGGCGGGAGCAGAGACCCAGTACTTC.

The chain joins TRBV6-1 to TRBJ1-5, with D possibly TRBD1 on 5 matching bases. Trimming cost V 5 bases and J 0 bases, with 11 bases left between them. CDR1 is MNHNS, CDR2 SASEGT, per germline. The CDR3 extends over 15 amino acids. The CDR3 loop reads CASSFQGVSNQPQHF. The CDR3, as DNA: TGTGCCAGCAGTTTCCAGGGTGTTAGCAATCAGCCCCAGCATTTT.

The chain recombines TRBV7-8 with TRBJ2-2; 7 bases are a match to TRBD2. V dropped 5 bases and J dropped 4; count of bases not matched to a gene: 7. Looked up from germline, CDR1 is SGHVS and CDR2 is FQNEAQ. CDR3 length: 15 amino acids. In DNA, the CDR3 is TGTGCCAGCAGCCTTAGAGGGGAGGGCACCGGGGAGCTGTTTTTT. Its translation: CASSLRGEGTGELFF.

The V and J genes are TRBV10-3 and TRBJ1-6; 9 nucleotides agree with TRBD1. V shed 6 bases and J 0 bases; nucleotides not matched to a gene: 6. Per germline, CDR1 ENHRY and CDR2 SYGVKD. CDR3 length: 17 residues. The CDR3 protein is CAIRRQGESSYNSPLHF. In nucleotides, the CDR3 is TGTGCCATCAGGAGACAGGGGGAGAGCTCCTATAATTCACCCCTCCACTTT.

The chain carries TRBV5-1 and TRBJ1-4, with no clear D. The CDR3 has 14 residues. Trimming shortened V by 0 bases and J by 5 bases, and 8 bases separated the two germline ends. Germline V gene lookup returns CDR1 SGHRS and CDR2 YFSETQ. CDR3 amino acids: CASSLGVSNEKLFF. The CDR3 DNA follows: TGCGCCAGCAGCTTGGGGGTTTCCAATGAAAAACTGTTTTTT.

This clone was observed a few times. The rearrangement uses TRBV7-3 and TRBJ1-6; D remains unclear. The CDR3 extends over 11 amino acids. Per germline, CDR1 SGHTA and CDR2 FQGTGA. The ends were cut back, 4 bases at V and 16 bases at J, with 11 bases in the middle. CDR3 DNA sequence: TGTGCCAGCAGCTCTCCAGGTACTCTCCACTTT. Translating it yields CASSSPGTLHF.

This clone was counted once. The V and J genes are TRBV5-1 and TRBJ1-2; D is uncertain. The CDR3 length is 12 residues. The germline CDR1 and CDR2 sequences are SGHRS and YFSETQ. The V end lost 0 bases, the J end lost 6 bases, and 6 bases lay between the germline ends. CDR3 amino acids: CASSLALDGYTF. CDR3 bases: TGCGCCAGCAGCTTGGCCTTGGATGGCTACACCTTC.

This rearrangement joins TRBV29-1 to TRBJ2-5, with 9 bases that match TRBD1. Germline CDR1 reads SQVTM; CDR2 reads ANQGSEA. CDR3 size: 12 residues. Trimming removed 5 bases from V and 6 bases from J; junction bases left unmatched: 4. The CDR3 sequence: CSVTGTGKTQYF. In DNA form, the CDR3 reads TGCAGCGTTACCGGGACAGGGAAGACCCAGTACTTC.

This clone was recorded a few times. The CDR3 nucleotides read TGTGCCAGTAAGGACAGGGAATATAGCAATCAGCCCCAGCATTTT. As protein: CASKDREYSNQPQHF. This chain uses TRBV19 with TRBJ1-5; 8 bases are shared with TRBD1. Germline lookup yields CDR1 LNHDA and CDR2 SQIVND (reference sequence). The CDR3 is 15 amino acids. V lost 7 bases to trimming and J lost 0 bases; unmatched junction nucleotides: 5.

The rearrangement joins TRBV30 to TRBJ1-4; D uncertain. V lost 2 bases and J 5 bases, leaving 15 bases between the germline ends. The germline CDR1 and CDR2 sequences are GTSNPN and SVGIG (reference sequence). This CDR3 is built from 15 residues. The CDR3 bases are TGTGCCTGGAGTTCTGTTACAGAGAGGAATGAAAAACTGTTTTTT. Protein: CAWSSVTERNEKLFF.